Each of the 24 T cell receptor beta chains below was sequenced from the same sample in a study of control samples from healthy donors and cancer patients. Sequenced by immunoSEQ multiplex PCR; TCRdb stores in-frame clones only, minus some. The sample has around 170,000 clones, around 90% seen once. The specimen was blood. The receptors were gathered from a woman aged 25 to 39 in good health.

The CDR3 DNA reads as TGTGCCAGCAGTTTTGGTGGGGCCGGGGAGCTGTTTTTT. Its translation is CASSFGGAGELFF. The genes are TRBV12-3 or TRBV12-4 and TRBJ2-2, with D uncertain. V was shortened by 3 bases and J by 6 bases, with 8 bases between the two germline ends. The CDR3 is made up of 13 amino acids.

The J gene is TRBJ1-1, the V gene TRBV5-4; 7 bases are a match to TRBD1. J gave up 3 bases and V 4 bases, and 6 bases lay outside the gene matches. The CDR3 consists of 14 residues. Per germline, CDR1 SGHNT and CDR2 YYREEE (reference sequence). The CDR3 DNA follows: TGTGCCAGCAGCAAGCCCGACAGGGACACTGAAGCTTTCTTT. It translates to CASSKPDRDTEAFF. Full variable domain (remainder filled in from reference TRBV5-4 and TRBJ1-1): ETGVTQSPTHLIKTRGQQVTLRCSSQSGHNTVSWYQQALGQGPQFIFQYYREEENGRGNFPPRFSGLQFPNYSSELNVNALELDDSALYLCASSKPDRDTEAFFGQGTRLTVV.

The gene calls are TRBV19 and TRBJ1-1; 10 nucleotides line up with TRBD1. The CDR3 covers 15 residues. CDR1 is LNHDA, CDR2 SQIVND, per germline (reference sequence). The V gene end was trimmed by 3 bases and the J gene end by 0 bases; junction bases not matched to a gene: 1. The CDR3 nucleotides read TGTGCCAGTAGTATGACAGGGGGCTTGAACACTGAAGCTTTCTTT. This codes for CASSMTGGLNTEAFF.

V gene TRBV18 combines with J gene TRBJ2-1, with D perhaps TRBD2 (6 bases). The CDR3 spans 14 residues. Per germline, CDR1 KGHSH and CDR2 LQKENI. V was shortened by 3 bases and J by 4 bases, with 10 bases between the two germline ends. CDR3 loop: CASSPWGLYNEQFF. CDR3 DNA sequence: TGTGCCAGCTCACCCTGGGGACTTTACAATGAGCAGTTCTTC.

The chain joins TRBV7-8 to TRBJ2-1; D is possibly TRBD2 (6 bases). The V and J ends lost 5 bases and 8 bases respectively, with 19 bases between them. This CDR3 has 15 amino acids. Germline loops: CDR1 SGHVS, CDR2 FQNEAQ. This CDR3 is CASSRAPTGVDEQFF. CDR3 DNA: TGTGCCAGCAGCCGAGCCCCTACGGGGGTCGATGAGCAGTTCTTC.

The chain is built from TRBV28 and TRBJ1-5; D is unresolved. Per the germline V gene, CDR1 is MDHEN and CDR2 is SYDVKM. This CDR3 is 15 amino acids long. V was shortened by 7 bases and J by 9 bases, with 22 bases between the two germline ends. For the CDR3, the DNA is TGTGCCAGCACCTCCCCCCAACCCCTTCAAGGGCCCCAGCATTTT. This gives the protein CASTSPQPLQGPQHF.

The chain links TRBV19 to TRBJ1-3; D perhaps matches TRBD1 (6 bases). This CDR3 has 14 residues. Trimming took 5 bases from V and 4 from J, leaving 12 bases between them. Germline values: CDR1 LNHDA, CDR2 SQIVND (reference sequence). CDR3 sequence: CASSDWTAGNTIYF. CDR3 nucleotide sequence: TGTGCCAGTAGTGACTGGACAGCCGGAAACACCATATATTTT.

The chain joins TRBV19 to TRBJ2-1; D is undetermined. V lost 2 bases, J lost 6 bases, and 5 bases lay in between. The CDR3 is 12 amino acids. Looked up from germline, CDR1 is LNHDA and CDR2 is SQIVND (reference sequence). CDR3 DNA sequence: TGTGCCAGTAGTATATCCACCAATGAGCAGTTCTTC. This gives the protein CASSISTNEQFF.

The rearrangement joins TRBV18 to TRBJ1-1, with 7 bases fitting TRBD1. The V and J ends lost 4 bases and 2 bases, in that order; junction bases with no gene match: 10. Germline V gene lookup returns CDR1 KGHSH and CDR2 LQKENI. CDR3 length equals 16 residues. The chain's CDR3 is CASSLGDSLLNTEAFF. The DNA for the CDR3 is TGTGCCAGCTCACTCGGGGACAGCCTCTTAAACACTGAAGCTTTCTTT.

The rearrangement joins TRBV28 to TRBJ1-5, with 8 bases fitting TRBD1. V dropped 5 bases and J dropped 7; count of bases not matched to a gene: 16. The CDR3 loop spans 17 amino acids. Looked up from germline, CDR1 is MDHEN and CDR2 is SYDVKM. CDR3 bases: TGTGCCAGCAGTGTGCACAGGGGGAGTGTGGTAGGACAGCCCCAGCATTTT. Translating gives CASSVHRGSVVGQPQHF.

The CDR3 nucleotides read TGTGCCAGCAGCCAAGAACGAGAGAGCGGGAGACCGGACACAGATACGCAGTATTTT. Translated, it gives CASSQERESGRPDTDTQYF. The V call is TRBV3-1 (or the pseudogene TRBV3-2), the J call TRBJ2-3; 8 bases align to TRBD2. Germline CDR1 reads LGHDT; CDR2 reads YNNKEL (reference sequence). This CDR3 is 19 amino acids long. J was trimmed by 2 bases and V by 0 bases; bases with no gene match: 13.

The V gene is TRBV9, the J gene TRBJ2-1; D is uncertain. The germline CDR1 and CDR2 sequences are SGDLS and YYNGEE. V was pared by 0 bases and J by 7 bases, with 11 bases between. The CDR3 runs 14 residues. The CDR3 is CASSVGTFWNEQFF. CDR3 bases: TGTGCCAGCAGCGTAGGTACATTCTGGAATGAGCAGTTCTTC. Combining the CDR3 with reference TRBV9 and TRBJ2-1 gives the whole variable domain DSGVTQTPKHLITATGQRVTLRCSPRSGDLSVYWYQQSLDQGLQFLIQYYNGEERAKGNILERFSAQQFPDLHSELNLSSLELGDSALYFCASSVGTFWNEQFFGPGTRLTVL.

The V call is TRBV30, the J call TRBJ2-1, with 12 nucleotides matching TRBD2. Per the germline V gene, CDR1 is GTSNPN and CDR2 is SVGIG (reference sequence). After removal of 1 base from V and 9 bases from J, the junction contained 4 bases not matched to a gene. The CDR3 covers 14 residues. Written as DNA, the CDR3 is TGTGCCTGGAGTGGACTAGCGGGAGCGGTTGAGCAGTTCTTC. It yields the protein CAWSGLAGAVEQFF.

The rearrangement joins TRBV5-8 to TRBJ2-4; the D gene is possibly TRBD1 (6 bases). The CDR3 totals 14 residues. Trimming cost V 2 bases and J 6 bases, with 12 bases left between them. The germline V gene encodes CDR1 SGHTS and CDR2 YDEGEE. The CDR3 here is CASSFRDIRNIQYF. CDR3 bases: TGTGCCAGCAGCTTCCGGGACATCAGAAACATTCAGTACTTC.

The chain uses TRBV6-5 and TRBJ1-2; TRBD1 aligns across 7 bases. V gave up 4 bases and J gave up 8 bases; unmatched junction bases: 4. The CDR3 runs 12 residues. Germline loops: CDR1 MNHEY, CDR2 SVGAGI. For the CDR3, the DNA is TGTGCCAGCAGTTCCTCCAGGGGGGGCTACACCTTC. It encodes CASSSSRGGYTF.

The chain joins TRBV5-6 to TRBJ2-7, with D perhaps TRBD2 (6 bases). The CDR3 has 12 residues. V was clipped by 6 bases and J by 7 bases, with 14 bases between them. Germline-derived CDR1 and CDR2 are SGHDT and YYEEEE. CDR3 loop: CASTGGLGEQYF. Written as DNA, the CDR3 is TGTGCCAGCACCGGAGGGTTGGGGGAGCAGTACTTC.

V gene TRBV7-2 combines with J gene TRBJ2-7, with 8 bases fitting TRBD2. The CDR3 length is 15 residues. Trimming removed 1 base from V and 2 bases from J; junction bases left unmatched: 4. Looked up from germline, CDR1 is SGHTA and CDR2 is FQGNSA. This chain's CDR3 is CASSLGPREAYEQYF. CDR3 DNA: TGTGCCAGCAGCTTAGGGCCGCGGGAGGCCTACGAGCAGTACTTC.

The chain links TRBV28 to TRBJ2-7; 10 bases are shared with TRBD1. The ends lost 6 bases at V and 0 bases at J; junction bases unmatched: 5. CDR1 is MDHEN and CDR2 is SYDVKM in the germline V gene. There are 15 residues in the CDR3. The CDR3 sequence is CASRRTGGFSYEQYF. The DNA for the CDR3 is TGTGCCAGCAGACGGACAGGGGGATTCTCCTACGAGCAGTACTTC.

The chain joins TRBV3-1 (or the pseudogene TRBV3-2) to TRBJ2-1; TRBD2 agrees at 14 bases. V gave up 1 base and J gave up 4 bases; unmatched junction bases: 6. The CDR3 has 18 amino acids. Per germline, CDR1 LGHDT and CDR2 YNNKEL (reference sequence). The CDR3 spells CASSQGRTSGRYYNEQFF. In nucleotides, the CDR3 is TGTGCCAGCAGCCAAGGCCGGACTAGCGGGAGGTATTACAATGAGCAGTTCTTC.

CDR3 nucleotides: TGTGCCTGGAGTCGGGGGGTGGATAGCAATCAGCCCCAGCATTTT. It specifies CAWSRGVDSNQPQHF. The chain carries TRBV30 and TRBJ1-5; weak D call: TRBD1 (5 bases). Germline V lookup: CDR1 GTSNPN, CDR2 SVGIG (reference sequence). The ends were cut back, 2 bases at V and 0 bases at J, with 11 bases in the middle. CDR3 length: 15 residues.

The chain couples TRBV29-1 to TRBJ2-7; no firm D call. The length of the CDR3 is 12 residues. Per germline, CDR1 SQVTM and CDR2 ANQGSEA. V dropped 6 bases and J dropped 9 bases, with 18 bases sitting between them. The CDR3 protein is CSVREGLGVQYF. DNA for the CDR3: TGCAGCGTAAGGGAAGGGCTAGGCGTGCAGTACTTC.

The table lists this clone with a count of one. The CDR3 coding sequence is TGTGCCAGCAGCACCCCCGGGACAGGGGGCACTGAAGCTTTCTTT. This encodes CASSTPGTGGTEAFF. The V call is TRBV9, the J call TRBJ1-1; 11 bases are shared with TRBD1. The CDR3 loop spans 15 amino acids. The V gene end was trimmed by 4 bases and the J gene end by 4 bases; junction bases not matched to a gene: 6. Germline loops: CDR1 SGDLS, CDR2 YYNGEE.

V and J are TRBV13 and TRBJ2-3; D remains unclear. From germline, CDR1 is PRHDT and CDR2 FYEKMQ (reference sequence). Trimming left V 5 bases short and J 3 bases short, with 12 bases between. The CDR3 is made up of 14 amino acids. The CDR3 is CASSLSPRTDTQYF. The CDR3 region has the DNA TGTGCCAGCAGCCTCTCACCTAGGACAGATACGCAGTATTTT. Using reference TRBV13 and TRBJ2-3 for the parts outside the CDR3, the full variable domain is AAGVIQSPRHLIKEKRETATLKCYPIPRHDTVYWYQQGPGQDPQFLISFYEKMQSDKGSIPDRFSAQQFSDYHSELNMSSLELGDSALYFCASSLSPRTDTQYFGPGTRLTVL.

The chain combines TRBV4-2 with TRBJ2-6; 13 bases match TRBD2. The V segment lost 4 bases and the J segment 0 bases; nucleotides outside the gene matches: 18. The CDR3 consists of 23 residues. Germline values: CDR1 LGHNA, CDR2 YNFKEQ. The CDR3 spells CASSPTRNNGGTSGTSGANVLTF. CDR3 nucleotides: TGTGCCAGCAGCCCAACACGTAACAACGGGGGGACTAGCGGGACCTCTGGGGCCAACGTCCTGACTTTC.